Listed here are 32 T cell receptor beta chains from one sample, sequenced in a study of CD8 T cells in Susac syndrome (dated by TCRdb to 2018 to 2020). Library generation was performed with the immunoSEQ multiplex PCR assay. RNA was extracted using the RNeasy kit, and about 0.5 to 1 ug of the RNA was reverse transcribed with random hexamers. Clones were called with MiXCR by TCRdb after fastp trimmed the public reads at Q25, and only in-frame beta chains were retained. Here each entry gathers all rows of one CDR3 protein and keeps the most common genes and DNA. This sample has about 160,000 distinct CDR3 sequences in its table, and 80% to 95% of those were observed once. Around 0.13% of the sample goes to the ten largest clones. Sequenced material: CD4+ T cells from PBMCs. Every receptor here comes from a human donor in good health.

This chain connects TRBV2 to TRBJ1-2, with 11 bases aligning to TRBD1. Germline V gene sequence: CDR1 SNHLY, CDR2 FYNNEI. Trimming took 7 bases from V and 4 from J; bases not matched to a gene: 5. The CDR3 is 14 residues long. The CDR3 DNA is TGTGCCAGCACCCTAGGACAGGGGGCCTATGGCTACACCTTC. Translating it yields CASTLGQGAYGYTF.

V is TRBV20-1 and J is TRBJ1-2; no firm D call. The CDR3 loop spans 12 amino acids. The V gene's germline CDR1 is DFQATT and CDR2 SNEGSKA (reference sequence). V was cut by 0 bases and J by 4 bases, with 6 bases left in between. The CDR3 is CSARDGGYGYTF. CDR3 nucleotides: TGCAGTGCTAGAGATGGAGGCTATGGCTACACCTTC.

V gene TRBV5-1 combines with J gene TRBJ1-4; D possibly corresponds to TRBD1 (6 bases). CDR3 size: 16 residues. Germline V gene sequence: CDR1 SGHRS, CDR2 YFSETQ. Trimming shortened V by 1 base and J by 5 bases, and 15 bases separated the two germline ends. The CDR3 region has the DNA TGCGCCAGCAGCTTGCAGCCACAGGGTCAAAATGAAAAACTGTTTTTT. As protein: CASSLQPQGQNEKLFF.

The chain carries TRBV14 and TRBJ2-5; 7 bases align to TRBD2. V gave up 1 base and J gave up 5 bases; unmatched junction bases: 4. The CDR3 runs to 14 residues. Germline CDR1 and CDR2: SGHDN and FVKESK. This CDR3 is CASSQAGLVETQYF. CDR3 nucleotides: TGTGCCAGCAGCCAAGCTGGACTAGTGGAGACCCAGTACTTC. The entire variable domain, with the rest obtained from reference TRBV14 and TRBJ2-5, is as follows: EAGVTQFPSHSVIEKGQTVTLRCDPISGHDNLYWYRRVMGKEIKFLLHFVKESKQDESGMPNNRFLAERTGGTYSTLKVQPAELEDSGVYFCASSQAGLVETQYFGPGTRLLVL.

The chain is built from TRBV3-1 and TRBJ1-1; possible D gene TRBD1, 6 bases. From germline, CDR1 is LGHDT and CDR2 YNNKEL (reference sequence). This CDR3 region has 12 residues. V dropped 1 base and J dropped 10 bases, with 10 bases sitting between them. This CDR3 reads CASSQARDTAFF. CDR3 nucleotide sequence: TGTGCCAGCAGCCAAGCAAGGGACACAGCTTTCTTT.

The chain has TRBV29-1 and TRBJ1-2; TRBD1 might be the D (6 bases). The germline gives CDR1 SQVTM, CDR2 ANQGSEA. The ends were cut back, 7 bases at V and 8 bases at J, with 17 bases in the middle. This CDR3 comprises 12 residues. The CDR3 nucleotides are TGCAGCGCCGAGCAGGGGATCGAGGGCTACACCTTC. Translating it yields CSAEQGIEGYTF.

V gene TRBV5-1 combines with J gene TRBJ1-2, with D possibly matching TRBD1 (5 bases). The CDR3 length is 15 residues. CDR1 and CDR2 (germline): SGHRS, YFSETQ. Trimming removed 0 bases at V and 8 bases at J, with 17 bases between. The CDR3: CASSLVAGYQRGYTF. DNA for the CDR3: TGCGCCAGCAGCTTGGTAGCAGGGTATCAGCGGGGCTACACCTTC.

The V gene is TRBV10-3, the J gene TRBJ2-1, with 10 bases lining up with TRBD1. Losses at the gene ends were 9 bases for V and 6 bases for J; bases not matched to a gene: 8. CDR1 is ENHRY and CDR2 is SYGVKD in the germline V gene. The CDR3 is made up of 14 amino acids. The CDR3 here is CAISPGQGINEQFF. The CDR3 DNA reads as TGTGCCATTTCTCCGGGACAGGGGATCAATGAGCAGTTCTTC.

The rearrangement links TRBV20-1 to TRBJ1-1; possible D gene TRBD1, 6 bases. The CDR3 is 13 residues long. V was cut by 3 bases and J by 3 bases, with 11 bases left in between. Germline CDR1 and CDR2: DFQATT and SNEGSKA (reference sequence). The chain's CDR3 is CSASRDTYTEAFF. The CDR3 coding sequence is TGCAGTGCTAGCCGGGACACCTACACTGAAGCTTTCTTT.

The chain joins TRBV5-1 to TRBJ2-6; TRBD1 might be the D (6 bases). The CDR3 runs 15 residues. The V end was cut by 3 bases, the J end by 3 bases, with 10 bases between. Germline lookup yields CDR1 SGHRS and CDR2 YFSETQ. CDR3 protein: CASSSTGHGANVLTF. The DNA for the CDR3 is TGCGCCAGCAGCTCCACAGGGCATGGGGCCAACGTCCTGACTTTC. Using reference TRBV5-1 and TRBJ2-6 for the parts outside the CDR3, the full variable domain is KAGVTQTPRYLIKTRGQQVTLSCSPISGHRSVSWYQQTPGQGLQFLFEYFSETQRNKGNFPGRFSGRQFSNSRSEMNVSTLELGDSALYLCASSSTGHGANVLTFGAGSRLTVL.

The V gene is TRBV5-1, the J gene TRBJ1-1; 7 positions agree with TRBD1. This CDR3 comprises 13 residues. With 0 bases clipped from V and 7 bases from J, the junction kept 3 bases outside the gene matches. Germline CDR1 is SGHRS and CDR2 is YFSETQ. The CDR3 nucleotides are TGCGCCAGCAGCTTGGGACAGGGAGGTGAAGCTTTCTTT. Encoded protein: CASSLGQGGEAFF.

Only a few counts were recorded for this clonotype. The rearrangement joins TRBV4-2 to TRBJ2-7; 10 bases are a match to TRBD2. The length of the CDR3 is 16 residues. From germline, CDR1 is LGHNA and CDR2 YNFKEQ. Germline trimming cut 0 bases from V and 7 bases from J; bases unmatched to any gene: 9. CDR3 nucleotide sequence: TGTGCCAGCAGCCAAGATCTAGCGGGGGCGATGGGGGAGCAGTACTTC. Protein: CASSQDLAGAMGEQYF.

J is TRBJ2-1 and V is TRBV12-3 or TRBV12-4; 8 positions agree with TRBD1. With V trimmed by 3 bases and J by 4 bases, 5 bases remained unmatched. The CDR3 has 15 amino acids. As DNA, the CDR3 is TGTGCCAGCAGTTTCGGCGGGACAGGATACAATGAGCAGTTCTTC. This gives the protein CASSFGGTGYNEQFF.

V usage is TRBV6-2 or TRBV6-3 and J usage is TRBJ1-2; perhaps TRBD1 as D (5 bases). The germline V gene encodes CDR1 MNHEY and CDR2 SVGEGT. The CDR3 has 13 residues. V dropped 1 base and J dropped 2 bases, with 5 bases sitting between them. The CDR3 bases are TGTGCCAGCAGTTACTGGGGGAACTATGGCTACACCTTC. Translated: CASSYWGNYGYTF.

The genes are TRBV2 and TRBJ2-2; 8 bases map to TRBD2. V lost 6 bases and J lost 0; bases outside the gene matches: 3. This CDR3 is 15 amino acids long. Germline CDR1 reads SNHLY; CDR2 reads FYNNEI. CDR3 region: CASRTTSANTGELFF. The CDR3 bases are TGTGCCAGCAGGACGACTAGCGCGAACACCGGGGAGCTGTTTTTT.

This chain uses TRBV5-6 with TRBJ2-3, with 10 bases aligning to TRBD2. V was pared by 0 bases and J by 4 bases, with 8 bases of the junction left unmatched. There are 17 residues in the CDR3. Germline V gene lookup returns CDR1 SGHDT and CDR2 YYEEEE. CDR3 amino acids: CASSLEAGGVSADTQYF. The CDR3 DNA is TGTGCCAGCAGCTTGGAAGCGGGGGGGGTAAGCGCAGATACGCAGTATTTT.

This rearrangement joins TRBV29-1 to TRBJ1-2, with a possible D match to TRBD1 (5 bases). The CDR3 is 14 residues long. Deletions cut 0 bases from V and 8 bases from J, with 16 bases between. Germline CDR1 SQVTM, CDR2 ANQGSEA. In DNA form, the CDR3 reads TGCAGCGTTGAAGATCTTGGCAGGGAAGGAGGCTACACCTTC. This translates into CSVEDLGREGGYTF.

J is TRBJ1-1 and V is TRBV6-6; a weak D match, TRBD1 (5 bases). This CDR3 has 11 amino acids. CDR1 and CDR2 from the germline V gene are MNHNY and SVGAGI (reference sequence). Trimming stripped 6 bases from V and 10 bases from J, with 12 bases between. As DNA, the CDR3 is TGTGCCAGCAGAAAGGGGACCGTAGCTTTCTTT. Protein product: CASRKGTVAFF.

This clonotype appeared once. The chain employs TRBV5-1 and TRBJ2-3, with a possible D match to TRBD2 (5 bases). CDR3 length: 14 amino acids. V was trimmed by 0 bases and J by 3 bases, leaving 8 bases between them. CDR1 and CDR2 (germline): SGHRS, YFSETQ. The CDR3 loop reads CASSLGTQTDTQYF. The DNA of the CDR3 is TGCGCCAGCAGCTTGGGGACTCAGACAGATACGCAGTATTTT.

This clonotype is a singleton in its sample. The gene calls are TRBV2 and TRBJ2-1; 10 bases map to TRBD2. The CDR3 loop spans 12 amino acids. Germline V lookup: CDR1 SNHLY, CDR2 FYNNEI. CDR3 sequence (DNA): TGTACTAGCGGGGTCAACTACAATGAGCAGTTCTTC. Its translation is CTSGVNYNEQFF. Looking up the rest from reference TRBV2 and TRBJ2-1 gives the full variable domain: EPEVTQTPSHQVTQMGQEVILRCVPISNHLYFYWYRQILGQKVEFLVSFYNNEISEKSEIFDDQFSVERPDGSNFTLKIRSTKLEDSAMYFCTSGVNYNEQFFGPGTRLTVL.

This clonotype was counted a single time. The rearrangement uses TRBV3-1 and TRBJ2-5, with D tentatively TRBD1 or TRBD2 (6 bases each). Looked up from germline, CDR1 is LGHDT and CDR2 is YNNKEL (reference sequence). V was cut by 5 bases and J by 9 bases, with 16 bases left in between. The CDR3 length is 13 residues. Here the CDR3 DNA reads TGTGCCAGCAGCGTGGACCGGGGGCAGGCCCAGTACTTC. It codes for CASSVDRGQAQYF.

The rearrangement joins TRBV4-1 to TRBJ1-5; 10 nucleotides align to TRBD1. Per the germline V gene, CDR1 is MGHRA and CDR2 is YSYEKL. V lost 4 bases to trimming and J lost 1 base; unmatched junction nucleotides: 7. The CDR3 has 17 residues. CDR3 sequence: CASSPATGGGSNQPQHF. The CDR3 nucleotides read TGCGCCAGCAGCCCAGCGACAGGGGGCGGGAGCAATCAGCCCCAGCATTTT.

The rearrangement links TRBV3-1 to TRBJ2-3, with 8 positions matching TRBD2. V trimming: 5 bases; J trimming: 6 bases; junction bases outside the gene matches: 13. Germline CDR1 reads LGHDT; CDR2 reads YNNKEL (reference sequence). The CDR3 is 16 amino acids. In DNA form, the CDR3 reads TGTGCCAGCAGCAAAGGGGCCAGCGGGGGTCAGGATACGCAGTATTTT. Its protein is CASSKGASGGQDTQYF.

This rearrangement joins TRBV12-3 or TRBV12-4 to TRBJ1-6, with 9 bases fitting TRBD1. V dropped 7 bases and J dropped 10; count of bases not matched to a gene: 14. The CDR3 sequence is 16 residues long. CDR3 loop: CASTLDQGQGDSPLHF. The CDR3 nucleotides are TGTGCCAGCACCTTAGACCAGGGACAGGGAGACTCACCCCTCCACTTT.

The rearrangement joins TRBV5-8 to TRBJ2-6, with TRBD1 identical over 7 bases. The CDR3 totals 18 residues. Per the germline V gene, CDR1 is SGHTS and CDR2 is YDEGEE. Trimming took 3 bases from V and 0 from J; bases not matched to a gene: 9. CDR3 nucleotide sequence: TGTGCCAGCAGCTACCTGAGGGGGCCGAACTCTGGGGCCAACGTCCTGACTTTC. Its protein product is CASSYLRGPNSGANVLTF.

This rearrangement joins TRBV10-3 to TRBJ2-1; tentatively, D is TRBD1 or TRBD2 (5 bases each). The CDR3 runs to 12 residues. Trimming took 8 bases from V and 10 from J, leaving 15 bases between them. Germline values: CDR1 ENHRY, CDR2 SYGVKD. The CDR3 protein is CAIGVGEIEQFF. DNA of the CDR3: TGTGCCATCGGGGTAGGGGAGATAGAGCAGTTCTTC.

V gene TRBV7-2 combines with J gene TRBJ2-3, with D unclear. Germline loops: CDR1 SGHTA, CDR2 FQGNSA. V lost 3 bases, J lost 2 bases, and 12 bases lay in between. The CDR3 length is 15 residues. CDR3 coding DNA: TGTGCCAGCAGCTTCGGCGGCTATTCCACAGATACGCAGTATTTT. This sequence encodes CASSFGGYSTDTQYF.

The CDR3 nucleotides are TGTGCCAGCAGCCCCTCAAGGGACAGGGGAAGCTATGGCTACACCTTC. It codes for CASSPSRDRGSYGYTF. The V and J genes are TRBV3-1 and TRBJ1-2, with 10 positions matching TRBD1. The V segment lost 4 bases and the J segment 4 bases; nucleotides outside the gene matches: 9. The germline CDR1 and CDR2 sequences are LGHDT and YNNKEL (reference sequence). The CDR3 length is 16 residues.

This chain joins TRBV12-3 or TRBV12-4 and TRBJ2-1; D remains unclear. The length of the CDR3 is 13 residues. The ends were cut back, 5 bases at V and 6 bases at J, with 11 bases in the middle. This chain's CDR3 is CASSTLGVNEQFF. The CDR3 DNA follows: TGTGCCAGCAGTACACTTGGGGTCAATGAGCAGTTCTTC.

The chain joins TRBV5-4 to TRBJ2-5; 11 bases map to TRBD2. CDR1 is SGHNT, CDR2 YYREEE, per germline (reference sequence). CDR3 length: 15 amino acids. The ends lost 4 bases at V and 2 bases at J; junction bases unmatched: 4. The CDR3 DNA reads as TGTGCCAGCAGCCCCGGGACTAGCGGACAAGAGACCCAGTACTTC. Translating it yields CASSPGTSGQETQYF.

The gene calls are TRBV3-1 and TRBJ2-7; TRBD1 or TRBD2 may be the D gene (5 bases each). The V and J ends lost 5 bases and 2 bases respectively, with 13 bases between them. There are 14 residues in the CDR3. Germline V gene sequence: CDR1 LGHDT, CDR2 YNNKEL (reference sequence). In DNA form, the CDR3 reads TGTGCCAGCAGCGAAGGGACGGTAGCCTACGAGCAGTACTTC. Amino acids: CASSEGTVAYEQYF.

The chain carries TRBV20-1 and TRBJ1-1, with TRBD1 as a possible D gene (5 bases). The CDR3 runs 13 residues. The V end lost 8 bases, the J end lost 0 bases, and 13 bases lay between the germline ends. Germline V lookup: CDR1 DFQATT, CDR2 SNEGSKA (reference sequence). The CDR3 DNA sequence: TGCAGTTCAAGAGGGGCACTGAACACTGAAGCTTTCTTT. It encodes CSSRGALNTEAFF.